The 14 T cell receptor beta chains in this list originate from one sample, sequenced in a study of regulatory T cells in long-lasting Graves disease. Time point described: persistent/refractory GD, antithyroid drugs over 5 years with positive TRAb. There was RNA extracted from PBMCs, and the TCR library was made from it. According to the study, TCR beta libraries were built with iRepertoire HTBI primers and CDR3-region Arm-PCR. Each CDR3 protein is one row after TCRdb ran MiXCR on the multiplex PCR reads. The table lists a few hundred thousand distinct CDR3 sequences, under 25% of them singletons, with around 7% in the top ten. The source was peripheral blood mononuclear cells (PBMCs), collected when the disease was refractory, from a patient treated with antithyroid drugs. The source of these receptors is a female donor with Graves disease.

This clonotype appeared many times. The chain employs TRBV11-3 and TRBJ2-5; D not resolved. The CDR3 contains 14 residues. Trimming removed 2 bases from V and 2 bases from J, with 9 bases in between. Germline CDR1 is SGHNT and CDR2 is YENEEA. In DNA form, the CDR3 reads TGTGCCAGCAGCTTAAGTAGGAGACAAGAGACCCAGTACTTC. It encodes CASSLSRRQETQYF.

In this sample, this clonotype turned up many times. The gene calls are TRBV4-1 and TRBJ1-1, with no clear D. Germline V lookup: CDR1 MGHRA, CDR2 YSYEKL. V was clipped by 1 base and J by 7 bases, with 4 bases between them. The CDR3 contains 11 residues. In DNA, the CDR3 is TGCGCCAGCAGCCAAGCGGGTGAAGCTTTCTTT. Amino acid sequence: CASSQAGEAFF.

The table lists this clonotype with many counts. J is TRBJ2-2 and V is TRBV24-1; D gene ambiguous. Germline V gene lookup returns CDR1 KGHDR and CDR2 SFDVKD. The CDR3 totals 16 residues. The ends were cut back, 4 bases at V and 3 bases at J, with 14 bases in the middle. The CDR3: CATSDIGRTDTGELFF. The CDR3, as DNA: TGTGCCACCAGTGACATCGGAAGGACGGACACCGGGGAGCTGTTTTTT.

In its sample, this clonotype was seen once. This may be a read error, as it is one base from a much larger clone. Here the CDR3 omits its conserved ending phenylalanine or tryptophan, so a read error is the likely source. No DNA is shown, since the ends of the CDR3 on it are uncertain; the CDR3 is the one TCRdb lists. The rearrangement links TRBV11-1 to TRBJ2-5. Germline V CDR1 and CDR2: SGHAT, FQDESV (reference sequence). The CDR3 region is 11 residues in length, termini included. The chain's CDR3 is CASSLGETQCS.

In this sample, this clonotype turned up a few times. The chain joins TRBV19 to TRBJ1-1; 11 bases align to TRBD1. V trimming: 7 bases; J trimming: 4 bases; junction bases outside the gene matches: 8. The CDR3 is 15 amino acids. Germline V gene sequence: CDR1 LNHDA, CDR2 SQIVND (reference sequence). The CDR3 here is CASKRTGGLVTEAFF. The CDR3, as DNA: TGTGCCAGTAAAAGGACAGGGGGCCTAGTCACTGAAGCTTTCTTT.

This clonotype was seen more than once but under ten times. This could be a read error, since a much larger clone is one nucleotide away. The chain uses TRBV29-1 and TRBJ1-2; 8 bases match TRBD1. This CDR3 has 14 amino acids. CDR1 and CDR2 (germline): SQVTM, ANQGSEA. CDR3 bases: TGCAGCGCAGAGGGCGACAGGACAGGGTATGGCCACACCTTC. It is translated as CSAEGDRTGYGHTF.

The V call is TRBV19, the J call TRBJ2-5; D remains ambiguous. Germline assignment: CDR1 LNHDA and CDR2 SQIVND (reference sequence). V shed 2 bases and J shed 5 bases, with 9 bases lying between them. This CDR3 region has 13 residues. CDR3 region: CASSIQVTETQYF. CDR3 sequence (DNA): TGTGCCAGTAGTATACAAGTCACGGAGACCCAGTACTTC.

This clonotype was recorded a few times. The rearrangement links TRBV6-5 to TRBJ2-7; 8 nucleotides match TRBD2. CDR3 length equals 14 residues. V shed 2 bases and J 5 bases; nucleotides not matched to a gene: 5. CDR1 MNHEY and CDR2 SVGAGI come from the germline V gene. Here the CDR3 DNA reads TGTGCCAGCAGTTACGCGGCGGGAGGAGACGAGCAGTACTTC. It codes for CASSYAAGGDEQYF.

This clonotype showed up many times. CDR3 protein: CASSEQGIDEQYF. DNA for the CDR3: TGTGCCAGCAGTGAACAGGGGATCGACGAGCAGTACTTC. The V and J genes are TRBV2 and TRBJ2-7, with a possible D match to TRBD1 (6 bases). V lost 2 bases to trimming and J lost 5 bases, with 10 bases between them. The CDR3 length is 13 residues. Germline-derived CDR1 and CDR2 are SNHLY and FYNNEI.

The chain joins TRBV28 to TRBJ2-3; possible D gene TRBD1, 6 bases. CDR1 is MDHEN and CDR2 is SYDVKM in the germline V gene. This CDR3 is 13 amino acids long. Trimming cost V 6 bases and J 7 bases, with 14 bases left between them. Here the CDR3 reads CASRNGGLYTQYF. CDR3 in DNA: TGTGCCAGCAGAAATGGGGGCCTATATACGCAGTATTTT. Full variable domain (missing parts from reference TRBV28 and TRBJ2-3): DVKVTQSSRYLVKRTGEKVFLECVQDMDHENMFWYRQDPGLGLRLIYFSYDVKMKEKGDIPEGYSVSREKKERFSLILESASTNQTSMYLCASRNGGLYTQYFGPGTRLTVL.

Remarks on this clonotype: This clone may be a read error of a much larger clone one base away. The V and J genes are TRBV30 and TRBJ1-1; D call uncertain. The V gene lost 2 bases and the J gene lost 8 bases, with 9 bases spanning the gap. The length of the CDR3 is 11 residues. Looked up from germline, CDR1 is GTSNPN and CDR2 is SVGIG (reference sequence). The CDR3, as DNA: TGTGCCTGGAGTAAGTCGTCCGAAGCTTTCTTT. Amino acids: CAWSKSSEAFF.

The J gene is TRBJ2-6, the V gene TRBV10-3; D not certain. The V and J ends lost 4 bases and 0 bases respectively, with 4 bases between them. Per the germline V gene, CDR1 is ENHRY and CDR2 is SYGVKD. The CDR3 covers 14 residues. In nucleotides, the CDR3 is TGTGCCATCAGTGCCCGCTCTGGGGCCAACGTCCTGACTTTC. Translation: CAISARSGANVLTF.

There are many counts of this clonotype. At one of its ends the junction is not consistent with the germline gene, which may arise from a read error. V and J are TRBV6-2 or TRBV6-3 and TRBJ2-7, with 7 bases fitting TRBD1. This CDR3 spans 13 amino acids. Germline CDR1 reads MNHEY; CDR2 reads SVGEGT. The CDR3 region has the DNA TGTGCCAGCAGTGAAACCGCCGACAGGGAATCGCACTTC. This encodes CASSETADRESHF.

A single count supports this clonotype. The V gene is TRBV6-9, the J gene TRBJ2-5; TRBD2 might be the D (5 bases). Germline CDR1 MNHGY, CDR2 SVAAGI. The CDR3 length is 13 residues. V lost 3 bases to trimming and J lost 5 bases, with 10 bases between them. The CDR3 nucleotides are TGTGCCAGCAGTTACGTGAGGAGGGAGACCCAGTACTTC. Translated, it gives CASSYVRRETQYF.